The T cell receptor (beta chain) under discussion was sequenced for a study of cytomegalovirus exposure and HLA in healthy donors. General study points: Three of the chains that were CMV-associated were confirmed in vitro to be specific for CMV antigens.

Here immunoSEQ multiplex PCR was the method, and the copy in TCRdb shows in-frame clones only, minus some. The data hold 110,000 or so clones, with about nine tenths observed a single time. Germline lookup yields CDR1 KGHSH and CDR2 LQKENI. V was clipped by 3 bases and J by 5 bases, with 10 bases between them. The CDR3 is made up of 14 amino acids. On this clone itself: Its matching antigen is unknown.

The receptor's source is a man younger than 35 in good health and CMV-seropositive. The chain recombines TRBV18 with TRBJ2-2; D is perhaps TRBD2 (5 bases). The sample comprised PBMCs. CDR3: CASSPPSGTGELFF. The CDR3 region has the DNA TGTGCCAGCTCACCCCCCTCGGGGACCGGGGAGCTGTTTTTT.